The rows below give T cell receptor beta chains drawn from one sample of a study of T cells after yellow fever vaccination. TCRdb passed the 5' RACE reads through MiXCR, listing each CDR3 protein once. Of over 130,000 distinct CDR3 sequences in the sample, approximately 7.7% were seen once. This sample comprised CD4+ T cells sorted from PBMCs, obtained 5 days after the yellow fever booster vaccination. The receptor set was obtained from a man in his thirties or forties who received the YFV17D yellow fever vaccine. Each CDR3 is given with its conserved first and last residue. The order of the fields is CDR3 length, V gene, D gene, clone size, J gene, CDR3 protein, CDR3 DNA. A D gene is named only where the DNA matches it firmly. Size tells how often a clone was seen (once, few, many) or the class of an expanded clone, and some rows leave it out.

CDR3 length: 15; V gene: TRBV4-3; D gene: TRBD1; clone size: many; J gene: TRBJ1-5; CDR3 protein: CASSPGTGENQPQHF; CDR3 DNA: TGCGCCAGCAGCCCGGGGACAGGGGAGAATCAGCCCCAGCATTTT
CDR3 length: 17; V gene: TRBV28; D gene: .; clone size: .; J gene: TRBJ1-3; CDR3 protein: CASSSLDRLTSGNTIYF; CDR3 DNA: TGTGCCAGCAGTTCGCTAGATCGACTCACCTCTGGAAACACCATATATTTT
CDR3 length: 12; V gene: TRBV18; D gene: .; clone size: many; J gene: TRBJ2-5; CDR3 protein: CASSPSGETQYF; CDR3 DNA: TGTGCCAGCAGTCCTTCAGGAGAGACCCAGTACTTC
CDR3 length: 15; V gene: TRBV7-2; D gene: TRBD2; clone size: .; J gene: TRBJ2-1; CDR3 protein: CASSSTGTTFNEQFF; CDR3 DNA: TGTGCCAGCAGCTCCACGGGGACTACCTTCAATGAGCAGTTCTTC
CDR3 length: 11; V gene: TRBV30; D gene: .; clone size: few; J gene: TRBJ2-7; CDR3 protein: CAWSRGYEQYF; CDR3 DNA: TGTGCCTGGAGTAGAGGTTACGAGCAGTACTTC
CDR3 length: 14; V gene: TRBV3-1; D gene: .; clone size: many; J gene: TRBJ1-2; CDR3 protein: CASSHRRTAYGYTF; CDR3 DNA: TGTGCCAGCAGCCATCGACGGACTGCTTACGGCTACACCTTC
CDR3 length: 15; V gene: TRBV7-9; D gene: TRBD2; clone size: .; J gene: TRBJ2-5; CDR3 protein: CASSSRLAAQETQYF; CDR3 DNA: TGTGCCAGCAGCTCCAGACTAGCGGCCCAAGAGACCCAGTACTTC
CDR3 length: 15; V gene: TRBV20-1; D gene: .; clone size: .; J gene: TRBJ1-2; CDR3 protein: CSAREGDLRQGGYTF; CDR3 DNA: TGCAGTGCTAGGGAAGGAGACCTCCGTCAGGGTGGCTACACCTTC
CDR3 length: 16; V gene: TRBV6-5; D gene: .; clone size: many; J gene: TRBJ2-5; CDR3 protein: CASSYSRAERGETQYF; CDR3 DNA: TGTGCCAGCAGTTACTCCCGAGCGGAAAGGGGAGAGACCCAGTACTTC
CDR3 length: 15; V gene: TRBV11-2; D gene: .; clone size: many; J gene: TRBJ2-1; CDR3 protein: CASSPTLGPQGEQFF; CDR3 DNA: TGTGCCAGCAGCCCCACTCTCGGACCGCAGGGTGAGCAGTTCTTC
CDR3 length: 12; V gene: TRBV5-1; D gene: .; clone size: many; J gene: TRBJ2-5; CDR3 protein: CASSSEGETQYF; CDR3 DNA: TGCGCCAGCAGCTCCGAGGGGGAGACCCAGTACTTC
CDR3 length: 15; V gene: TRBV20-1; D gene: TRBD2; clone size: .; J gene: TRBJ2-4; CDR3 protein: CSAAGTSGIKNIQYF; CDR3 DNA: TGCAGTGCTGCCGGGACTAGCGGGATAAAAAACATTCAGTACTTC
CDR3 length: 14; V gene: TRBV12-3/TRBV12-4; D gene: TRBD1; clone size: many; J gene: TRBJ1-1; CDR3 protein: CASSGQGAVTEAFF; CDR3 DNA: TGTGCCAGCAGTGGACAGGGGGCGGTCACTGAAGCTTTCTTT
CDR3 length: 12; V gene: TRBV5-6; D gene: .; clone size: .; J gene: TRBJ1-2; CDR3 protein: CASSSNNYGYTF; CDR3 DNA: TGTGCCAGCAGCTCCAACAACTATGGCTACACCTTC